The 8 T cell receptor beta chains in this list originate from one sample, sequenced in a study of spatial heterogeneity in lung cancer. Findings and caveats of the study: How many expanded intratumoral alpha and beta TCRs were present tracked the tumor mutation count, which was a count of nonsynonymous mutations.

Stated time point: sample taken at primary tumor resection. No antigen has been assigned to these receptors. TCRdb used MiXCR to reprocess the 5' RACE reads, holding one entry per CDR3 protein. The sample records over 1,000 distinct CDR3 sequences, over 9.5% being singletons. Source: lung tumor tissue, taken at surgery. The receptors were gathered from a male donor with early-stage non-small cell lung cancer.

This clonotype is deemed medium-sized. The chain has TRBV7-8 and TRBJ2-7, with D perhaps TRBD1 or TRBD2 (5 bases each). The V end lost 5 bases, the J end lost 0 bases, and 17 bases lay between the germline ends. Germline V gene sequence: CDR1 SGHVS, CDR2 FQNEAQ. The CDR3 contains 16 residues. The CDR3 protein is CASSRILGPNSYEQYF. CDR3 coding DNA: TGTGCCAGCAGCAGGATCCTGGGACCAAACTCCTACGAGCAGTACTTC.

In its sample, this clonotype is large. The genes are TRBV6-6 and TRBJ1-1, with D possibly matching TRBD1 (5 bases). The CDR3 consists of 13 residues. Per germline, CDR1 MNHNY and CDR2 SVGAGI (reference sequence). V dropped 2 bases and J dropped 10 bases, with 14 bases sitting between them. Here the CDR3 reads CASSYLDSGGAFF. The CDR3 DNA sequence: TGTGCCAGCAGTTACCTGGACTCTGGGGGAGCTTTCTTT.

By share of the sample, this clonotype is medium-sized. The chain joins TRBV7-9 to TRBJ1-4; D unresolved. The V gene's germline CDR1 is SEHNR and CDR2 FQNEAQ (reference sequence). V was shortened by 2 bases and J by 5 bases, with 9 bases between the two germline ends. This CDR3 is built from 14 residues. The DNA for the CDR3 is TGTGCCAGCAGCTTACCCGTAGACAATGAAAAACTGTTTTTT. Translated: CASSLPVDNEKLFF.

Written as DNA, the CDR3 is TGTGCCACTAGATCGGTACATATTAACACCGGGGAGCTGTTTTTT. Amino acids: CATRSVHINTGELFF. V gene TRBV24-1 combines with J gene TRBJ2-2; D remains ambiguous. Germline V gives CDR1 KGHDR, CDR2 SFDVKD. The CDR3 length is 15 residues. V lost 10 bases and J lost 2, with 16 bases in between.

This clonotype has just a few counts. The rearrangement uses TRBV19 and TRBJ2-1, with D perhaps matching TRBD1 (5 bases). This CDR3 is 14 amino acids long. Between the trimmed V and J ends, which lost 5 bases and 10 bases, there was a span of 18 bases. Germline V gene lookup returns CDR1 LNHDA and CDR2 SQIVND (reference sequence). The CDR3, as DNA: TGTGCCAGTAGTTCCCAGGCCCAGGGCGGCGAGCAGTTCTTC. Protein: CASSSQAQGGEQFF.

The J gene is TRBJ2-5, the V gene TRBV7-8; weak D call: TRBD2 (5 bases). The CDR3 sequence is 13 residues long. Germline CDR1 reads SGHVS; CDR2 reads FQNEAQ. Trimming left V 2 bases short and J 5 bases short, with 9 bases between. CDR3 sequence: CASSLTRSETQYF. The CDR3 nucleotides are TGTGCCAGCAGCTTAACTAGGAGCGAGACCCAGTACTTC.

This chain links TRBV15 with TRBJ2-2, with 8 bases lining up with TRBD1. Losses at the gene ends were 3 bases for V and 4 bases for J; bases not matched to a gene: 4. The CDR3 spans 15 residues. Germline-derived CDR1 and CDR2 are LNHNV and YYDKDF (reference sequence). As DNA, the CDR3 is TGTGCCACCAGCAGGACGGGACAGGCCACCGGGGAGCTGTTTTTT. This encodes CATSRTGQATGELFF.

This clonotype is labeled as medium-sized (0.01 to 0.1%). The chain has TRBV7-9 and TRBJ2-7; 8 bases align to TRBD1. Germline V gene lookup returns CDR1 SEHNR and CDR2 FQNEAQ (reference sequence). The V and J ends lost 3 bases and 4 bases, in that order; junction bases with no gene match: 5. This CDR3 contains 14 residues. CDR3: CASSFTGGSYEQYF. In DNA, the CDR3 is TGTGCCAGCAGCTTCACAGGGGGTTCTTACGAGCAGTACTTC.